The 7 T cell receptor beta chains presented below share a single source sample, sequenced in a study of blood T cell repertoires in COVID-19. Generated by immunoSEQ multiplex PCR, the TCRdb table keeps only in-frame clones and is missing some. Of some 300,000 clones in the sample, around 90% were seen once. Sequenced sample: peripheral blood. These receptors came from a man between 65 and 85 years old with acute or convalescent COVID-19.

This clone appeared a single time. This rearrangement joins TRBV2 to TRBJ2-2, with 8 bases aligning to TRBD2. The CDR3 is 16 amino acids. Trimming at V came to 8 bases and at J to 3 bases, leaving 11 bases not matched to a gene. Germline CDR1 reads SNHLY; CDR2 reads FYNNEI. CDR3 in amino acids: CASGRSAGGYTGELFF. The DNA for the CDR3 is TGTGCCAGCGGACGGTCGGCGGGGGGTTACACCGGGGAGCTGTTTTTT. Full variable domain (rest looked up from reference TRBV2 and TRBJ2-2): EPEVTQTPSHQVTQMGQEVILRCVPISNHLYFYWYRQILGQKVEFLVSFYNNEISEKSEIFDDQFSVERPDGSNFTLKIRSTKLEDSAMYFCASGRSAGGYTGELFFGEGSRLTVL.

The rearrangement uses TRBV7-9 and TRBJ2-7; D gene unclear. The CDR3 covers 15 residues. Trimming removed 1 base at V and 0 bases at J, with 10 bases between. Germline CDR1 and CDR2: SEHNR and FQNEAQ (reference sequence). CDR3 in DNA: TGTGCCAGCAGCTTAGTGGCCGCGGCCTCCTACGAGCAGTACTTC. Translated: CASSLVAAASYEQYF.

This sequence joins TRBV5-1 and TRBJ1-2, with 7 positions matching TRBD1. Germline CDR1 reads SGHRS; CDR2 reads YFSETQ. This CDR3 region has 14 residues. J was trimmed by 3 bases and V by 4 bases; bases with no gene match: 6. CDR3 bases: TGCGCCAGCAGCCTCGGACAGGTGGACTATGGCTACACCTTC. It codes for CASSLGQVDYGYTF.

V and J are TRBV6-2 or TRBV6-3 and TRBJ2-7; D is uncertain. The V and J ends lost 5 bases and 1 base respectively, with 6 bases between them. The CDR3 totals 12 residues. The V gene's germline CDR1 is MNHEY and CDR2 SVGEGT. CDR3 residues: CASSQVSYEQYF. As DNA, the CDR3 is TGTGCCAGCAGTCAGGTATCCTACGAGCAGTACTTC.

This clone has ten or more counts. The V gene is TRBV5-1, the J gene TRBJ2-1; 9 bases are shared with TRBD2. This CDR3 comprises 19 residues. Per germline, CDR1 SGHRS and CDR2 YFSETQ. The ends lost 1 base at V and 4 bases at J; junction bases unmatched: 15. CDR3 coding DNA: TGCGCCAGCAGCTTGTCCGGGACTAGCCCCTCGGGAGAATACAATGAGCAGTTCTTC. This gives the protein CASSLSGTSPSGEYNEQFF.

This chain connects TRBV6-2 or TRBV6-3 to TRBJ2-4; 15 nucleotides align to TRBD2. Germline CDR1 and CDR2: MNHEY and SVGEGT. The length of the CDR3 is 19 residues. V lost 2 bases, J lost 6 bases, and 11 bases stayed unmatched. The CDR3 spells CASSYPGGLAGGPGNIQYF. CDR3 sequence (DNA): TGTGCCAGCAGTTACCCAGGAGGACTAGCGGGAGGGCCAGGAAACATTCAGTACTTC.

The J gene is TRBJ1-2, the V gene TRBV19; D is possibly TRBD1 (5 bases). The V end was cut by 6 bases, the J end by 7 bases, with 15 bases between. The CDR3 sequence is 13 residues long. Germline lookup yields CDR1 LNHDA and CDR2 SQIVND (reference sequence). The CDR3 region is CASSKQVPSGYTF. The DNA of the CDR3 is TGTGCCAGTAGCAAACAGGTCCCGAGTGGCTACACCTTC. The full variable domain, in which reference TRBV19 and TRBJ1-2 provide the parts outside the CDR3, is DGGITQSPKYLFRKEGQNVTLSCEQNLNHDAMYWYRQDPGQGLRLIYYSQIVNDFQKGDIAEGYSVSREKKESFPLTVTSAQKNPTAFYLCASSKQVPSGYTFGSGTRLTVV.